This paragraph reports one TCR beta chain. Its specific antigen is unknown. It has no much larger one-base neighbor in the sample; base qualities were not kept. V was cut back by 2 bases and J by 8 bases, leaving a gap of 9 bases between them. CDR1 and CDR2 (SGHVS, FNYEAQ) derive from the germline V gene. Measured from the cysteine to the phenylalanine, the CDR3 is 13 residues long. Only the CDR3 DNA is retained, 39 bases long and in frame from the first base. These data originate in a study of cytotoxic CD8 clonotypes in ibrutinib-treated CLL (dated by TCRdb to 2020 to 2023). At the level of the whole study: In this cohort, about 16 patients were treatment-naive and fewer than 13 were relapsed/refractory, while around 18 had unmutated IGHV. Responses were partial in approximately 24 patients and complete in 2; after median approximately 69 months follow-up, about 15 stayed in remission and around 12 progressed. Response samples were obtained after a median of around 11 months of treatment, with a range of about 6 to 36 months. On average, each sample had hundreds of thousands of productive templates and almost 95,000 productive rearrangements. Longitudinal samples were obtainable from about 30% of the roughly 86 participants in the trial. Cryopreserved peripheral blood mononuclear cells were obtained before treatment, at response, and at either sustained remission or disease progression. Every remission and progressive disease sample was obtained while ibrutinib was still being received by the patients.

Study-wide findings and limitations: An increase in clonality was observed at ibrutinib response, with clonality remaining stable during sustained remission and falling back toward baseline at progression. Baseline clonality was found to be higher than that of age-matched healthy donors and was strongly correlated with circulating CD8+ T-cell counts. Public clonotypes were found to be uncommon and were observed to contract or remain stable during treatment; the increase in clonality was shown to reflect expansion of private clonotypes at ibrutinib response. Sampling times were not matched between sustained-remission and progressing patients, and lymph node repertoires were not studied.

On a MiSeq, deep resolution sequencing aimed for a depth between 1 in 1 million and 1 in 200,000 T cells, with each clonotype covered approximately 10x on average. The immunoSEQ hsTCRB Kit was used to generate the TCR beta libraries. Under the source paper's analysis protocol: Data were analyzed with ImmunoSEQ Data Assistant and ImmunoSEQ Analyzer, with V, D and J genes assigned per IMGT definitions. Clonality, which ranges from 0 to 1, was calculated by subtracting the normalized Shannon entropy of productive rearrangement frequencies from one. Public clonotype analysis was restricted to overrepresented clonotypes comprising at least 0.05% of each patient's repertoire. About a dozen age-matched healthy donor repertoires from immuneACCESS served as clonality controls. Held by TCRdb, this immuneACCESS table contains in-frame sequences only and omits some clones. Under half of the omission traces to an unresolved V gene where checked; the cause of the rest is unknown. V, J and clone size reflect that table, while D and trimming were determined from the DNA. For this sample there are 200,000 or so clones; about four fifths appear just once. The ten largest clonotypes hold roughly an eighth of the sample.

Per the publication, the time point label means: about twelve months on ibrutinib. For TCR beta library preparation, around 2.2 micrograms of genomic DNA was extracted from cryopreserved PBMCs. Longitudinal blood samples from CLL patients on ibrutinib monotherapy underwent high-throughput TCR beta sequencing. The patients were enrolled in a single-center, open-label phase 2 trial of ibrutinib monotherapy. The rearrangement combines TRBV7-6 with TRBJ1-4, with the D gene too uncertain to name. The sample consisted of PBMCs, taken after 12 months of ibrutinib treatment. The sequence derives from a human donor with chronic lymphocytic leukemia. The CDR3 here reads CASSLNQREKLFF. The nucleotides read TGTGCCAGCAGCTTAAATCAACGCGAAAAACTGTTTTTT.